The 21 T cell receptor beta chains below all came from one sample that was sequenced in a study of CD8+CD57+ T cells in acquired aplastic anemia. Sequencing was done on patients that had shown CD8+CD57+ cell expansion by flow cytometry. For CDR3 and TCR beta VDJ profiling, genomic DNA was the template used. Using its own MiXCR run on the reads, TCRdb lists one record per CDR3 protein. The table has some 150,000 distinct CDR3 sequences, 65% to 75% seen once. The material sequenced was sorted CD4+, CD8+, or CD8+CD57+ T cells (not recorded which) from PBMCs. The receptors were gathered from a human donor with aplastic anemia.

This clonotype was recorded many times. This chain connects TRBV5-6 to TRBJ1-6, with TRBD1 as a possible D gene (5 bases). Trimming pared 3 bases from V and 11 bases from J, leaving 21 bases between. This CDR3 region has 16 residues. CDR1 is SGHDT, CDR2 YYEEEE, per germline. DNA for the CDR3: TGTGCCAGCAGCTGGGGCGAACACTCACGACTGACACCCCTCCACTTT. Protein product: CASSWGEHSRLTPLHF.

The V and J genes are TRBV12-3 or TRBV12-4 and TRBJ2-7, with D unclear. The V end was cut by 3 bases, the J end by 7 bases, with 13 bases between. The CDR3 contains 13 residues. Here the CDR3 DNA reads TGTGCCAGCAGTTTTTCCGGTAATCGGGAGCAGTACTTC. Amino acids: CASSFSGNREQYF.

This clonotype has more than one count but fewer than ten. The CDR3 coding sequence is TGTGCCACCAGTCCCAGCGGGATGGTCAATGAGCAGTTCTTC. Residues: CATSPSGMVNEQFF. The chain recombines TRBV24-1 with TRBJ2-1; 7 nucleotides agree with TRBD2. Germline trimming cut 6 bases from V and 6 bases from J; bases unmatched to any gene: 7. The germline V gene encodes CDR1 KGHDR and CDR2 SFDVKD. This CDR3 contains 14 residues.

V usage is TRBV29-1 and J usage is TRBJ1-5; the D gene is possibly TRBD1 (6 bases). The CDR3 has 13 amino acids. Per germline, CDR1 SQVTM and CDR2 ANQGSEA. Trimming took 4 bases from V and 7 from J, leaving 14 bases between them. CDR3 coding DNA: TGCAGCGTTGCCGCAGGGGTGGGGCAGCCCCAGCATTTT. Its translation is CSVAAGVGQPQHF. The full variable domain, its missing parts supplied by reference TRBV29-1 and TRBJ1-5, is SAVISQKPSRDICQRGTSLTIQCQVDSQVTMMFWYRQQPGQSLTLIATANQGSEATYESGFVIDKFPISRPNLTFSTLTVSNMSPEDSSIYLCSVAAGVGQPQHFGDGTRLSIL.

V usage is TRBV2 and J usage is TRBJ2-7; 9 nucleotides align to TRBD2. Germline CDR1 reads SNHLY; CDR2 reads FYNNEI. The ends lost 8 bases at V and 7 bases at J; junction bases unmatched: 9. The length of the CDR3 is 13 residues. The CDR3 DNA reads TGTGCCAGCCTCTATAGCGGGAGCGGGGAGCAGTACTTC. It specifies CASLYSGSGEQYF. The complete variable domain, with remaining parts taken from reference TRBV2 and TRBJ2-7, reads EPEVTQTPSHQVTQMGQEVILRCVPISNHLYFYWYRQILGQKVEFLVSFYNNEISEKSEIFDDQFSVERPDGSNFTLKIRSTKLEDSAMYFCASLYSGSGEQYFGPGTRLTVT.

This clonotype was seen a few times. The V and J genes are TRBV7-9 and TRBJ1-2; D gene uncertain. CDR1 and CDR2 (germline): SEHNR, FQNEAQ (reference sequence). The V and J ends lost 0 bases and 8 bases respectively, with 13 bases between them. The CDR3 contains 14 residues. This CDR3 reads CASSLASPEGGYTF. In DNA form, the CDR3 reads TGTGCCAGCAGCTTAGCTAGTCCCGAGGGCGGCTACACCTTC.

This clonotype was found a few times. V and J are TRBV2 and TRBJ2-2; 9 bases line up with TRBD1. The CDR3 consists of 14 residues. Trimming cost V 6 bases and J 5 bases; bases outside gene matches: 4. Germline CDR1 reads SNHLY; CDR2 reads FYNNEI. Here the CDR3 reads CASRPDRGTGELFF. As DNA, the CDR3 is TGTGCCAGCAGACCGGACAGGGGAACCGGGGAGCTGTTTTTT.

This clonotype was counted a single time. The chain links TRBV7-2 to TRBJ2-7; 9 nucleotides align to TRBD1. The J segment lost 2 bases and the V segment lost 0 bases, leaving 5 bases of the junction unmatched. The CDR3 has 16 residues. Germline V gene lookup returns CDR1 SGHTA and CDR2 FQGNSA. CDR3 region: CASSLAGTGRTYEQYF. The CDR3 region has the DNA TGTGCCAGCAGCTTAGCTGGGACAGGGAGGACCTACGAGCAGTACTTC.

The gene calls are TRBV7-8 and TRBJ2-5; D gene uncertain. Germline assignment: CDR1 SGHVS and CDR2 FQNEAQ. The length of the CDR3 is 13 residues. Trimming stripped 5 bases from V and 5 bases from J, with 12 bases between. CDR3 region: CASSLPVEETQYF. CDR3 sequence (DNA): TGTGCCAGCAGCCTACCCGTAGAGGAGACCCAGTACTTC.

This clonotype was seen a few times. The V call is TRBV29-1, the J call TRBJ1-2; tentatively, D is TRBD1 (6 bases). The length of the CDR3 is 16 residues. V lost 3 bases, J lost 3 bases, and 20 bases lay in between. The germline CDR1 and CDR2 sequences are SQVTM and ANQGSEA. The CDR3 DNA reads as TGCAGCGTTGAGAATGCTGGTCAGGACAGCCACTATGGCTACACCTTC. As protein: CSVENAGQDSHYGYTF.

This clonotype was detected once. The rearrangement uses TRBV7-9 and TRBJ2-7, with D perhaps TRBD2 (7 bases). Germline V lookup: CDR1 SEHNR, CDR2 FQNEAQ (reference sequence). Trimming pared 5 bases from V and 6 bases from J, leaving 20 bases between. The CDR3 is made up of 15 amino acids. The CDR3 bases are TGTGCCAGCAGCCCCCGGGGAGGGGGGCCACTCGAGCAGTACTTC. This translates into CASSPRGGGPLEQYF.

This clonotype was observed a single time. The rearrangement uses TRBV7-3 and TRBJ1-1; D is uncertain. Trimming took off 2 bases at V and 3 bases at J, with 7 bases between the two ends. Germline CDR1 SGHTA, CDR2 FQGTGA. The CDR3 consists of 13 residues. The CDR3 DNA reads TGTGCCAGCAGCTTATCGGCCGACACTGAAGCTTTCTTT. It encodes CASSLSADTEAFF.

This chain joins TRBV6-4 and TRBJ2-1; 16 bases agree with TRBD2. The length of the CDR3 is 17 residues. CDR1 is MRHNA, CDR2 SNTAGT, per germline. V gave up 2 bases and J gave up 6 bases; unmatched junction bases: 4. CDR3: CASSDGTSGRALNEQFF. For the CDR3, the DNA is TGTGCCAGCAGTGACGGGACTAGCGGGAGGGCCCTCAATGAGCAGTTCTTC.

This rearrangement joins TRBV10-1 to TRBJ2-7; D possibly matches TRBD1 or TRBD2 (5 bases each). CDR1 and CDR2 (germline): WNHNN, SYGVQD (reference sequence). V was shortened by 7 bases and J by 4 bases, with 20 bases between the two germline ends. The CDR3 length is 15 residues. In DNA, the CDR3 is TGCGCCAGCACCTCCTCCCTGGGGGTCTGGTACGAGCAGTACTTC. Protein product: CASTSSLGVWYEQYF.

This clonotype was recorded many times. The chain couples TRBV19 to TRBJ1-2, with 7 bases aligning to TRBD1. CDR1 is LNHDA, CDR2 SQIVND, per germline (reference sequence). The junction had 10 bases not matched to a gene; V was cut back by 0 bases and J by 6 bases. The CDR3 loop spans 16 amino acids. The CDR3 DNA is TGTGCCAGTAGTATAGAAACAGGGGCGTTTTGGGATGGCTACACCTTC. Its translation is CASSIETGAFWDGYTF.

This clonotype was detected once. This rearrangement joins TRBV7-2 to TRBJ2-7, with 10 bases aligning to TRBD1. The CDR3 length is 17 residues. Germline V lookup: CDR1 SGHTA, CDR2 FQGNSA. V gave up 5 bases and J gave up 0 bases; unmatched junction bases: 10. The CDR3 region has the DNA TGTGCCAGCAGCATACGGGGGACAGGGGACGGCTCCTACGAGCAGTACTTC. Translating it yields CASSIRGTGDGSYEQYF.

The chain has TRBV29-1 and TRBJ1-2; TRBD1 might be the D (5 bases). Trimming pared 5 bases from V and 1 base from J, leaving 20 bases between. The CDR3 covers 16 residues. Germline V gene sequence: CDR1 SQVTM, CDR2 ANQGSEA. DNA of the CDR3: TGCAGCGTTCCTGATTCGGGACTATACTATAACTATGGCTACACCTTC. The encoded protein is CSVPDSGLYYNYGYTF. The full variable domain, rest sourced from reference TRBV29-1 and TRBJ1-2, is SAVISQKPSRDICQRGTSLTIQCQVDSQVTMMFWYRQQPGQSLTLIATANQGSEATYESGFVIDKFPISRPNLTFSTLTVSNMSPEDSSIYLCSVPDSGLYYNYGYTFGSGTRLTVV.

Concerning this clonotype itself: Because the CDR3 is missing its conserved closing phenylalanine or tryptophan, this is likely a read error. The CDR3 sequence: CASSVVSGYEQYL. The CDR3 nucleotides read TGTGCCAGCAGCGTAGTCTCGGGGTACGAGCAGTACCTC. The chain uses TRBV9 and TRBJ2-7; tentative D call: TRBD2 (5 bases). Per germline, CDR1 SGDLS and CDR2 YYNGEE. The CDR3 has 13 amino acids. The V and J ends lost 0 bases and 4 bases respectively, with 8 bases between them.

In this sample, this clonotype turned up many times. This sequence joins TRBV14 and TRBJ2-7, with 15 bases fitting TRBD2. V was clipped by 4 bases and J by 6 bases; unmatched bases: 13. This CDR3 is 18 amino acids long. Germline-derived CDR1 and CDR2 are SGHDN and FVKESK. The chain's CDR3 is CASSPGLAGGPLNREQYF. DNA for the CDR3: TGTGCCAGCAGCCCGGGACTAGCGGGAGGCCCCCTGAACCGCGAGCAGTACTTC.

The rearrangement links TRBV2 to TRBJ2-7, with 7 nucleotides matching TRBD1. The junction had 6 bases not matched to a gene; V was cut back by 6 bases and J by 7 bases. The CDR3 is 12 residues long. Germline lookup yields CDR1 SNHLY and CDR2 FYNNEI. This chain's CDR3 is CASRTGIGEQYF. The DNA of the CDR3 is TGTGCCAGCAGGACAGGGATAGGGGAGCAGTACTTC.

The chain joins TRBV20-1 to TRBJ2-7, with a tentative D call TRBD2 (6 bases). CDR1 DFQATT and CDR2 SNEGSKA come from the germline V gene (reference sequence). V was cut by 7 bases and J by 1 base, with 14 bases left in between. The CDR3 extends over 13 amino acids. The CDR3 sequence is CSGGEAESYEQYF. CDR3 in DNA: TGCAGTGGGGGGGAGGCCGAGTCCTACGAGCAGTACTTC.